Listed below are T cell receptor beta chains from one sample, sequenced in a study of OX40 agonist ivuxolimab in advanced cancers. Some clones are missing from TCRdb's copy, which holds only in-frame ones; the method was immunoSEQ multiplex PCR. The table has tens of thousands of clones, about 87% seen once. Sequencing used CD4+ or CD8+ T cells sorted from blood, obtained in a trial of the OX40 agonist ivuxolimab. These receptors came from an adult with an advanced solid tumor such as melanoma, head and neck, liver or kidney cancer. CDR3s include the opening cysteine and the closing phenylalanine or tryptophan. A D gene is named only where the DNA matches it firmly. A row's size may be missing; if present it is once, few, many or a size class.

TRBV30	NA	NA	TRBJ2-2	TGTGCCTGGAGCCGGGACACCGCGACCGGGGAGCTGTTTTTT	CAWSRDTATGELFF
TRBV5-1	NA	NA	TRBJ1-2	TGCGCCAGCAGCTTGACTGGCGGCTACACCTTC	CASSLTGGYTF
TRBV18	NA	TRBD2	TRBJ2-2	TGTGCCAGCTCACCGCTAGCGGGAGTGAACACCGGGGAGCTGTTTTTT	CASSPLAGVNTGELFF
TRBV4-1	NA	TRBD2	TRBJ2-5	TGCGCCAGCAGCCGGACTAGCGGGCAAGAGACCCAGTACTTC	CASSRTSGQETQYF
TRBV7-9	once	TRBD2	TRBJ2-7	TGTGCCAGCAGCCAAGAACTAGCGGGTTACGAGCAGTACTTC	CASSQELAGYEQYF
TRBV10-2	NA	TRBD2	TRBJ2-3	TGCGCCAGCAGTCCCCTCGGGCGGGAGGGCACAGATACGCAGTATTTT	CASSPLGREGTDTQYF
TRBV2	NA	NA	TRBJ1-4	TGTGCCAGCAACAGGGAGGGGAATGAAAAACTGTTTTTT	CASNREGNEKLFF
TRBV6-4	few	NA	TRBJ1-1	TGTGCCAGCAGTGTTACAGTGAACACTGAAGCTTTCTTT	CASSVTVNTEAFF
TRBV7-9	NA	NA	TRBJ2-7	TGTGCCAGCAGCTTAGAAGTCAGGAGCGAGCAGTACTTC	CASSLEVRSEQYF
TRBV19	NA	NA	TRBJ2-7	TGTGCCAGTAGCGTCAGGGGTTCCTACGAGCAGTACTTC	CASSVRGSYEQYF
TRBV6-5	NA	NA	TRBJ2-7	TGTGCCAGCAGCCCCGCAGGGAGCTACGAGCAGTACTTC	CASSPAGSYEQYF
TRBV7-2	NA	TRBD2	TRBJ2-2	TGTGCCAGCAGCTTAGTTGGGCGACTAGCGGGGAACACCGGGGAGCTGTTTTTT	CASSLVGRLAGNTGELFF
TRBV5-1	NA	NA	TRBJ2-6	TGCGCCAGCAGCTCCGGGACAAGCAGCTCTGGGGCCAACGTCCTGACTTTC	CASSSGTSSSGANVLTF
TRBV27	few	TRBD1	TRBJ2-6	TGTGCCAGCATCGGGACAGGGGGCGAACGAATTGGGGCCAACGTCCTGACTTTC	CASIGTGGERIGANVLTF
TRBV5-1	NA	TRBD2	TRBJ2-1	TGCGCCAGCAGCCTCCGACTAGCGGGGCGTTACAATGAGCAGTTCTTC	CASSLRLAGRYNEQFF
TRBV18	once	TRBD1	TRBJ2-7	TGTGCCAGCTCACCACTGGACAGGGAGGCCGAGCAGTACTTC	CASSPLDREAEQYF
TRBV28	NA	NA	TRBJ1-2	TGTGCCAGCAGTTTGGCAGGGGAAGGAGTAACGGGCGGCTACACCTTC	CASSLAGEGVTGGYTF
TRBV28	NA	NA	TRBJ1-4	TGTGCCAGCAGTTTTCCCACGGCTAATGAAAAACTGTTTTTT	CASSFPTANEKLFF
TRBV30	NA	NA	TRBJ1-2	TGTGCCTGGAAGAAGTCTAACTATGGCTACACCTTC	CAWKKSNYGYTF
TRBV6-6	NA	NA	TRBJ2-1	TGTGCCAGCAGTTGGGGGAGCTCCTACAATGAGCAGTTCTTC	CASSWGSSYNEQFF
TRBV11-3	NA	TRBD2	TRBJ2-7	TGTGCCAGCAGCCCCGAGAGCGGGAGAAAGTACGAGCAGTACTTC	CASSPESGRKYEQYF
TRBV7-2	NA	NA	TRBJ2-5	TGTGCCAGCAGCAAGAATCCCGGGACAACTTCTTCCGAGACCCAGTACTTC	CASSKNPGTTSSETQYF
TRBV14	NA	NA	TRBJ2-3	TGTGCCAGCAGCCAAGATCGTAGGTTCACAGATACGCAGTATTTT	CASSQDRRFTDTQYF
TRBV10-3	NA	TRBD1	TRBJ2-7	TGTGCCATCAGTGAGTCGTTGGCAGGGGGACGAGAGCAGTACTTC	CAISESLAGGREQYF
TRBV19	NA	TRBD1	TRBJ1-5	TGTGCCAGTAGTATAGATCGGGCAGGGGGCCAGCATTTT	CASSIDRAGGQHF
TRBV5-1	NA	NA	TRBJ2-7	TGCGCCAGCAGCTTTGGTGGGGGCCCCTACGAGCAGTACTTC	CASSFGGGPYEQYF
TRBV7-8	NA	NA	TRBJ2-3	TGTGCCAGCAGCCCGGGATGGGATTGGGGCGTAGATACGCAGTATTTT	CASSPGWDWGVDTQYF
TRBV19	NA	NA	TRBJ1-3	TGTGCCAGTAGTATACGGGGACCGGGAAACACCATATATTTT	CASSIRGPGNTIYF
TRBV30	few	NA	TRBJ2-6	TGTGCCTGGAGTGGCCCCCCTCACCTATTTAGCTCTGGGGCCAACGTCCTGACTTTC	CAWSGPPHLFSSGANVLTF